Presented here are 22 T cell receptor beta chains from one specimen sequenced in a study of cytomegalovirus exposure and HLA in healthy donors. Primers included in the PCR were 60 Vbeta and 13 Jbeta primers. Assay used: immunoSEQ multiplex PCR; TCRdb lists only in-frame clones, some missing. This sample has over 200,000 clones; approximately 87% occur once, and the top ten carry around 1.2%. Sequencing was carried out using PBMCs. The receptors come from a human donor in good health.

J is TRBJ1-2 and V is TRBV25-1, with a tentative D call TRBD1 (6 bases). The CDR3 is 12 amino acids. Trimming pared 1 base from V and 7 bases from J, leaving 7 bases between. The germline gives CDR1 MGHDK, CDR2 SYGVNS. The DNA of the CDR3 is TGTGCCAGCAGTGAATGGACAGCTGGCTACACCTTC. It codes for CASSEWTAGYTF.

The chain couples TRBV21-1 to TRBJ2-2; the table's D gene call, TRBD2, was not cross checked with the DNA. TRBV21-1 is shown as a pseudogene. The CDR3 spans 15 residues. CDR3 DNA sequence: TGTGCCAGCAGAGAGGAAAACGCGAACACCGGGGAGCTGTTTTTT. It is translated as CASREENANTGELFF.

This clone was counted only a few times. CDR3 residues: CASSTSAAGGWYNEQFF. In DNA, the CDR3 is TGTGCCAGCAGCACCTCCGCCGCGGGGGGGTGGTACAATGAGCAGTTCTTC. The chain couples TRBV5-4 to TRBJ2-1; 9 bases agree with TRBD2. With V trimmed by 4 bases and J by 4 bases, 12 bases remained unmatched. The CDR3 is 17 amino acids. Per the germline V gene, CDR1 is SGHNT and CDR2 is YYREEE (reference sequence).

J is TRBJ2-3 and V is TRBV5-4; 11 bases match TRBD2. In germline, CDR1 is SGHNT, CDR2 YYREEE (reference sequence). The CDR3 totals 16 residues. Trimming cost V 4 bases and J 2 bases; bases outside gene matches: 6. CDR3 DNA: TGTGCCAGCAGCCAGGGACTAGCGGTTCCCACAGATACGCAGTATTTT. Encoded protein: CASSQGLAVPTDTQYF.

The genes are TRBV4-1 and TRBJ2-1; D perhaps matches TRBD1 (6 bases). Per germline, CDR1 MGHRA and CDR2 YSYEKL. There are 16 residues in the CDR3. Between the trimmed V and J ends, which lost 4 bases and 7 bases, there was a span of 20 bases. Here the CDR3 DNA reads TGCGCCAGCAGCCGTGACCCGGGACAAGAGGGGAATGAGCAGTTCTTC. Encoded protein: CASSRDPGQEGNEQFF.

The chain uses TRBV9 and TRBJ2-7; 10 nucleotides agree with TRBD1. The CDR3 length is 16 residues. V trimming: 0 bases; J trimming: 6 bases; junction bases outside the gene matches: 9. Germline V lookup: CDR1 SGDLS, CDR2 YYNGEE. This CDR3 reads CASSVDLGQGTLEQYF. In DNA, the CDR3 is TGTGCCAGCAGCGTAGACCTGGGACAGGGGACCCTCGAGCAGTACTTC.

The rearrangement links TRBV11-2 to TRBJ2-7, with 9 nucleotides matching TRBD1. With 5 bases clipped from V and 6 bases from J, the junction kept 2 bases outside the gene matches. Per the germline V gene, CDR1 is SGHAT and CDR2 is FQNNGV. There are 12 residues in the CDR3. CDR3: CASSGTGPEQYF. The CDR3 DNA follows: TGTGCCAGCAGCGGGACAGGGCCCGAGCAGTACTTC. The whole variable domain, filled in from reference TRBV11-2 and TRBJ2-7, reads EAGVAQSPRYKIIEKRQSVAFWCNPISGHATLYWYQQILGQGPKLLIQFQNNGVVDDSQLPKDRFSAERLKGVDSTLKIQPAKLEDSAVYLCASSGTGPEQYFGPGTRLTVT.

This clone was detected once. The chain uses TRBV7-8 and TRBJ2-7; D unresolved. The length of the CDR3 is 13 residues. Germline CDR1 SGHVS, CDR2 FQNEAQ. Trimming removed 0 bases at V and 7 bases at J, with 10 bases between. The DNA of the CDR3 is TGTGCCAGCAGCTTAGCGCACAGTGAGGAGCAGTACTTC. Its protein is CASSLAHSEEQYF.

This clone was seen more than once but under ten times. This rearrangement joins TRBV2 to TRBJ1-5; TRBD1 matches 7 bases. This CDR3 has 14 residues. The ends lost 2 bases at V and 6 bases at J; junction bases unmatched: 4. In germline, CDR1 is SNHLY, CDR2 FYNNEI. CDR3 sequence: CASSESTGSQPQHF. The DNA of the CDR3 is TGTGCCAGCAGTGAATCGACAGGGTCTCAGCCCCAGCATTTT.

The chain uses TRBV19 and TRBJ1-1; 8 bases line up with TRBD1. CDR1 is LNHDA, CDR2 SQIVND, per germline (reference sequence). This CDR3 is 14 amino acids long. V lost 8 bases and J lost 7; bases outside the gene matches: 12. CDR3 loop: CASGELQGGSEAFF. CDR3 DNA: TGTGCCAGTGGTGAGTTACAGGGGGGTAGTGAAGCTTTCTTT.

This CDR3 is CASRAGLNQPQHF. CDR3 in DNA: TGTGCCAGCAGGGCAGGCCTCAATCAGCCCCAGCATTTT. V and J are TRBV6-1 and TRBJ1-5, with no clear D. The CDR3 runs 13 residues. V shed 6 bases and J shed 3 bases, with 9 bases lying between them. Germline V gene lookup returns CDR1 MNHNS and CDR2 SASEGT.

This clone occurred a few times. The rearrangement uses TRBV5-1 and TRBJ2-6; D is ambiguous. V gave up 0 bases and J gave up 0 bases, with 4 bases separating them. The CDR3 covers 15 residues. Germline V gene data show CDR1 as SGHRS and CDR2 as YFSETQ. The CDR3 loop is CASSLDSSGANVLTF. The CDR3 bases are TGCGCCAGCAGCTTGGACAGCTCTGGGGCCAACGTCCTGACTTTC.

This clone was counted a single time. This chain uses TRBV11-1 with TRBJ1-2, with 8 bases lining up with TRBD1. J lost 8 bases, V lost 5 bases, and 13 bases had no gene match. Germline lookup yields CDR1 SGHAT and CDR2 FQDESV (reference sequence). The CDR3 spans 15 residues. CDR3 amino acids: CASSQSEAGGRGYTF. The CDR3 DNA follows: TGTGCCAGCAGCCAAAGCGAGGCAGGGGGCCGGGGCTACACCTTC.

The rearrangement uses TRBV29-1 and TRBJ2-3; possible D gene TRBD1, 5 bases. Trimming pared 6 bases from V and 4 bases from J, leaving 14 bases between. Germline assignment: CDR1 SQVTM and CDR2 ANQGSEA. The CDR3 spans 13 residues. As DNA, the CDR3 is TGCAGCGTCCGAACCCAGGGTGCAGATACGCAGTATTTT. Amino acid sequence: CSVRTQGADTQYF.

The CDR3 nucleotides read TGCGCCAGCAGAGGGACTAGCGGGAAGGAAGGTGAGCAGTTCTTC. The encoded protein is CASRGTSGKEGEQFF. This chain uses TRBV5-1 with TRBJ2-1; TRBD2 agrees at 13 bases. The V and J ends lost 5 bases and 9 bases, in that order; junction bases with no gene match: 8. The CDR3 covers 15 residues. The V gene's germline CDR1 is SGHRS and CDR2 YFSETQ.

CDR3 sequence reads: CASSMGGITAYNEQFF. Here the CDR3 DNA reads TGTGCCAGTAGTATGGGAGGGATAACCGCCTACAATGAGCAGTTCTTC. The V call is TRBV19, the J call TRBJ2-1, with 7 bases fitting TRBD2. This CDR3 region has 16 residues. The J segment lost 2 bases and the V segment lost 3 bases, leaving 7 bases of the junction unmatched. CDR1 is LNHDA, CDR2 SQIVND, per germline (reference sequence).

J is TRBJ2-3 and V is TRBV7-2; D perhaps matches TRBD2 (5 bases). Trimming pared 3 bases from V and 4 bases from J, leaving 14 bases between. Per germline, CDR1 SGHTA and CDR2 FQGNSA. The CDR3 contains 15 residues. CDR3 nucleotide sequence: TGTGCCAGCAGCTTCATGGGAGTGGCGGCAGATACGCAGTATTTT. As protein: CASSFMGVAADTQYF. The full variable domain, completed using reference TRBV7-2 and TRBJ2-3, is GAGVSQSPSNKVTEKGKDVELRCDPISGHTALYWYRQSLGQGLEFLIYFQGNSAPDKSGLPSDRFSAERTGGSVSTLTIQRTQQEDSAVYLCASSFMGVAADTQYFGPGTRLTVL.

This sequence joins TRBV5-6 and TRBJ1-4; D remains unclear. CDR1 and CDR2 from the germline V gene are SGHDT and YYEEEE. The CDR3 runs 16 residues. Trimming cost V 4 bases and J 0 bases, with 13 bases left between them. CDR3 protein: CASSTFRTATNEKLFF. The CDR3 coding sequence is TGTGCCAGCAGCACTTTCCGTACGGCAACTAATGAAAAACTGTTTTTT.

The chain has TRBV5-1 and TRBJ2-1, with 8 positions matching TRBD1. The CDR3 contains 17 residues. The germline V gene encodes CDR1 SGHRS and CDR2 YFSETQ. Trimming removed 4 bases from V and 8 bases from J; junction bases left unmatched: 17. The DNA for the CDR3 is TGCGCCAGCAGCCACGTGCCGGGACAGGCCGGGACAGATGAGCAGTTCTTC. It yields the protein CASSHVPGQAGTDEQFF. The complete variable domain, with remaining parts taken from reference TRBV5-1 and TRBJ2-1, reads KAGVTQTPRYLIKTRGQQVTLSCSPISGHRSVSWYQQTPGQGLQFLFEYFSETQRNKGNFPGRFSGRQFSNSRSEMNVSTLELGDSALYLCASSHVPGQAGTDEQFFGPGTRLTVL.

This clone appeared a few times. The chain's CDR3 is CASSPRGRIDEQYF. CDR3 bases: TGTGCCAGCAGTCCCCGCGGGAGGATCGACGAGCAGTACTTC. The V call is TRBV6-1, the J call TRBJ2-7; 8 bases fit TRBD2. There are 14 residues in the CDR3. V was pared by 5 bases and J by 5 bases, with 8 bases of the junction left unmatched. Germline V lookup: CDR1 MNHNS, CDR2 SASEGT.

This clone was recorded once. The chain links TRBV19 to TRBJ1-5; 8 nucleotides match TRBD1. The junction had 3 bases not matched to a gene; V was cut back by 4 bases and J by 4 bases. In germline, CDR1 is LNHDA, CDR2 SQIVND (reference sequence). This CDR3 region has 14 residues. The CDR3 sequence is CASSKTGDNQPQHF. CDR3 DNA: TGTGCCAGTAGTAAGACAGGGGATAATCAGCCCCAGCATTTT.

The rearrangement uses TRBV5-1 and TRBJ2-5; no clear D gene. Per germline, CDR1 SGHRS and CDR2 YFSETQ. The CDR3 spans 16 residues. V lost 0 bases and J lost 2, with 14 bases in between. CDR3 nucleotides: TGCGCCAGCAGCTTGGGAGCCGGCTGGCGGCAAGAGACCCAGTACTTC. Translating gives CASSLGAGWRQETQYF.